These 19 T cell receptor beta chains were sequenced from one sample in a study of CD8+ T cells in alopecia areata. Sequencing used cDNA as its template, made by extracting RNA and reverse transcribing it. TCRdb's copy holds only in-frame clones and misses some; the assay was immunoSEQ multiplex PCR. The table shows roughly 220,000 clones, with less than 45% occurring only once. The sample's treatment: oral pan-JAK inhibitor, 5-10 mg twice daily. Here the sequenced sample was CD4+ T cells sorted from blood, taken at approximately week 30, from a patient treated with tofacitinib. The receptor set was obtained from a human donor with alopecia areata.

The V call is TRBV9, the J call TRBJ1-3; D not certain. The CDR3 is made up of 16 amino acids. V gave up 0 bases and J gave up 0 bases, with 10 bases separating them. Germline CDR1 and CDR2: SGDLS and YYNGEE. CDR3 DNA sequence: TGTGCCAGCAGCGTAGACATAACCCACTCTGGAAACACCATATATTTT. Its protein product is CASSVDITHSGNTIYF.

The rearrangement uses TRBV4-1 and TRBJ2-7; tentatively, D is TRBD1 (5 bases). Germline CDR1 is MGHRA and CDR2 is YSYEKL. This CDR3 is 14 amino acids long. The V end lost 0 bases, the J end lost 6 bases, and 12 bases lay between the germline ends. In DNA, the CDR3 is TGCGCCAGCAGCCAAGATTCAGGGCGAACCGAGCAGTACTTC. It is translated as CASSQDSGRTEQYF.

The chain is built from TRBV29-1 and TRBJ2-2, with 10 positions matching TRBD1. The J segment lost 5 bases and the V segment lost 7 bases, leaving 7 bases of the junction unmatched. The CDR3 sequence is 14 residues long. The germline V gene encodes CDR1 SQVTM and CDR2 ANQGSEA. This chain's CDR3 is CSARGGQGTGELFF. CDR3 sequence (DNA): TGCAGCGCCCGGGGGGGACAGGGGACCGGGGAGCTGTTTTTT.

The rearrangement uses TRBV11-2 and TRBJ2-5; 7 bases agree with TRBD1. The ends lost 4 bases at V and 8 bases at J; junction bases unmatched: 10. This CDR3 region has 14 residues. Germline CDR1 and CDR2: SGHAT and FQNNGV. CDR3 sequence (DNA): TGTGCCAGCAGCTCCAACAGGGGCCCAGCCACCCAGTACTTC. This codes for CASSSNRGPATQYF.

The chain combines TRBV7-3 with TRBJ2-7; no definite D call. This CDR3 has 12 amino acids. Deletions cut 1 base from V and 0 bases from J, with 1 base between. Germline V gene data show CDR1 as SGHTA and CDR2 as FQGTGA. The CDR3 spells CASSLNSYEQYF. The CDR3 coding sequence is TGTGCCAGCAGCTTAAACTCCTACGAGCAGTACTTC.

The chain recombines TRBV9 with TRBJ2-4; D gene ambiguous. Germline CDR1 SGDLS, CDR2 YYNGEE. The CDR3 is 16 residues long. V was cut by 0 bases and J by 3 bases, with 13 bases left in between. In nucleotides, the CDR3 is TGTGCCAGCAGCGTAGCGGTAGGGATCGGCAAAAACATTCAGTACTTC. This gives the protein CASSVAVGIGKNIQYF.

A few counts support this clone. This chain connects TRBV7-8 to TRBJ2-7, with TRBD1 matching over 7 bases. The CDR3 runs 16 residues. Trimming took 4 bases from V and 5 from J; bases not matched to a gene: 14. The germline V gene has CDR1 SGHVS and CDR2 FQNEAQ. The CDR3 region has the DNA TGTGCCAGCAGCTCGATTACATCCGGGACAGTCCACGAGCAGTACTTC. Protein: CASSSITSGTVHEQYF. The variable domain in full, completed from reference TRBV7-8 and TRBJ2-7, reads GAGVSQSPRYKVAKRGQDVALRCDPISGHVSLFWYQQALGQGPEFLTYFQNEAQLDKSGLPSDRFFAERPEGSVSTLKIQRTQQEDSAVYLCASSSITSGTVHEQYFGPGTRLTVT.

V gene TRBV4-1 combines with J gene TRBJ2-2; no firm D call. Germline lookup yields CDR1 MGHRA and CDR2 YSYEKL. The CDR3 runs to 12 residues. The germline V and J ends were trimmed by 1 base and 7 bases, with 4 bases remaining between them. In nucleotides, the CDR3 is TGCGCCAGCAGCCAAGTTCGCGGGGAGCTGTTTTTT. It encodes CASSQVRGELFF.

This clone has at least ten counts. The chain is built from TRBV15 and TRBJ1-2; D gene ambiguous. CDR1 is LNHNV and CDR2 is YYDKDF in the germline V gene (reference sequence). Trimming removed 0 bases from V and 7 bases from J, with 15 bases in between. The CDR3 loop spans 15 amino acids. The CDR3 DNA is TGTGCCACCAGCAGAGATGCGGTCGTAGGTGGTGGCTACACCTTC. Its translation: CATSRDAVVGGGYTF.

CDR3 sequence: CASSLRYNEQFF. Written as DNA, the CDR3 is TGTGCCAGCAGCTTAAGGTACAATGAGCAGTTCTTC. The chain uses TRBV5-6 and TRBJ2-1, with unresolved D. Germline-derived CDR1 and CDR2 are SGHDT and YYEEEE. The CDR3 length is 12 residues. Trimming left V 2 bases short and J 4 bases short, with 4 bases between. The full variable domain, with the rest looked up from reference TRBV5-6 and TRBJ2-1, is DAGVTQSPTHLIKTRGQQVTLRCSPKSGHDTVSWYQQALGQGPQFIFQYYEEEERQRGNFPDRFSGHQFPNYSSELNVNALLLGDSALYLCASSLRYNEQFFGPGTRLTVL.

The rearrangement links TRBV15 to TRBJ1-5, with a possible D match to TRBD1 (6 bases). This CDR3 comprises 15 residues. Trimming shortened V by 5 bases and J by 1 base, and 12 bases separated the two germline ends. Per the germline V gene, CDR1 is LNHNV and CDR2 is YYDKDF (reference sequence). CDR3 residues: CATSQGRMSNQPQHF. The CDR3 DNA reads TGTGCCACCAGCCAGGGGCGGATGAGCAATCAGCCCCAGCATTTT. Drawing the rest from reference TRBV15 and TRBJ1-5, the complete variable domain is DAMVIQNPRYQVTQFGKPVTLSCSQTLNHNVMYWYQQKSSQAPKLLFHYYDKDFNNEADTPDNFQSRRPNTSFCFLDIRSPGLGDTAMYLCATSQGRMSNQPQHFGDGTRLSIL.

The chain employs TRBV7-2 and TRBJ1-1, with D possibly being TRBD1 (6 bases). Germline V lookup: CDR1 SGHTA, CDR2 FQGNSA. Trimming stripped 5 bases from V and 1 base from J, with 8 bases between. The CDR3 consists of 13 residues. The CDR3 DNA reads as TGTGCCAGCAGCCGACAGGCGAACACTGAAGCTTTCTTT. Its translation: CASSRQANTEAFF.

The chain has TRBV9 and TRBJ2-3; D might be TRBD2 (7 bases). The V gene lost 4 bases and the J gene lost 1 base, with 22 bases spanning the gap. Germline V gene sequence: CDR1 SGDLS, CDR2 YYNGEE. The CDR3 runs 18 residues. The CDR3 sequence is CASSPQGFSGSGTDTQYF. As DNA, the CDR3 is TGTGCCAGCAGCCCCCAGGGGTTTAGCGGGTCGGGCACAGATACGCAGTATTTT. The variable domain in full, with the rest retrieved from reference TRBV9 and TRBJ2-3, is DSGVTQTPKHLITATGQRVTLRCSPRSGDLSVYWYQQSLDQGLQFLIQYYNGEERAKGNILERFSAQQFPDLHSELNLSSLELGDSALYFCASSPQGFSGSGTDTQYFGPGTRLTVL.

The gene calls are TRBV29-1 and TRBJ2-3; perhaps TRBD2 as D (5 bases). The CDR3 runs 14 residues. The V gene lost 4 bases and the J gene lost 5 bases, with 16 bases spanning the gap. Per the germline V gene, CDR1 is SQVTM and CDR2 is ANQGSEA. In DNA, the CDR3 is TGCAGCGTTGGACTACAGCTAGTCGGAGATACGCAGTATTTT. Amino acids: CSVGLQLVGDTQYF.

The chain couples TRBV30 to TRBJ1-2; TRBD1 matches at 9 bases. V lost 3 bases to trimming and J lost 8 bases; unmatched junction nucleotides: 10. Germline lookup yields CDR1 GTSNPN and CDR2 SVGIG (reference sequence). This CDR3 is built from 14 residues. CDR3 loop: CAWRKGTGPYGYTF. DNA for the CDR3: TGTGCCTGGAGGAAGGGGACAGGGCCTTACGGCTACACCTTC.

This sequence joins TRBV11-2 and TRBJ1-5, with 9 positions matching TRBD1. The CDR3 sequence is 14 residues long. Trimming removed 5 bases from V and 4 bases from J; junction bases left unmatched: 3. CDR1 SGHAT and CDR2 FQNNGV come from the germline V gene. The CDR3 DNA reads TGTGCCAGCAGCCAAGACAGGGGGAATCAGCCCCAGCATTTT. It translates to CASSQDRGNQPQHF. The full variable domain, rest sourced from reference TRBV11-2 and TRBJ1-5, is EAGVAQSPRYKIIEKRQSVAFWCNPISGHATLYWYQQILGQGPKLLIQFQNNGVVDDSQLPKDRFSAERLKGVDSTLKIQPAKLEDSAVYLCASSQDRGNQPQHFGDGTRLSIL.

The chain uses TRBV2 and TRBJ1-5; weak D call: TRBD1 (6 bases). This CDR3 has 14 amino acids. Germline V gene sequence: CDR1 SNHLY, CDR2 FYNNEI. Trimming left V 6 bases short and J 0 bases short, with 9 bases between. The CDR3 DNA is TGTGCCAGCAGCGGACAGTATAGCAATCAGCCCCAGCATTTT. It encodes CASSGQYSNQPQHF.

CDR3 protein: CASSTRGGPSYEQYF. The DNA of the CDR3 is TGTGCCAGCAGCACCCGGGGAGGGCCTTCCTACGAGCAGTACTTC. The rearrangement joins TRBV6-5 to TRBJ2-7; 7 bases map to TRBD2. CDR1 is MNHEY, CDR2 SVGAGI, per germline. The CDR3 length is 15 residues. The V segment lost 6 bases and the J segment 1 base; nucleotides outside the gene matches: 9.

In its sample, this clone was seen a few times. V and J are TRBV23-1 and TRBJ1-2; D not resolved. TRBV23-1 belongs to the ORF category, with a function that is uncertain. The CDR3 is 11 residues long. Trimming cost V 2 bases and J 6 bases, with 4 bases left between them. The CDR3 DNA follows: TGCGCCAGCAGTCAACAGAATGGCTACACCTTC. It encodes CASSQQNGYTF.